A selection of T cell receptor beta chains follows, all from one sample in a study of cytomegalovirus exposure and HLA in healthy donors. Sequenced by immunoSEQ multiplex PCR; TCRdb stores in-frame clones only, minus some. The sample shows some 100,000 clones, under 85% of them seen only once. Sequenced: PBMCs. The receptors were gathered from a female donor in good health and CMV-seropositive. The CDR3 runs from the conserved cysteine through the conserved F or W. A D gene is named only where the DNA matches it firmly. Some rows have no size entry. The others give once, few or many, or a class for an expanded clone.

>TRBV28|-|TRBJ1-2|TRBD1|15
CASSLGTGGMRGYTF
TGTGCCAGCAGTTTAGGGACAGGTGGGATGAGGGGCTACACCTTC
>TRBV10-1|-|TRBJ1-1|TRBD1|18
CASRDRYLTAMMNTEAFF
TGCGCCAGCCGGGACAGATACTTAACTGCGATGATGAACACTGAAGCTTTCTTT
>TRBV30|-|TRBJ1-1|-|13
CAWSGHRTNGAFF
TGTGCCTGGAGCGGACACCGGACAAACGGAGCTTTCTTT
>TRBV7-3|-|TRBJ1-1|-|14
CASSGIHRVTEAFF
TGTGCCAGCAGCGGGATACACAGGGTCACTGAAGCTTTCTTT
>TRBV11-2|-|TRBJ2-5|-|12
CASSATGETQYF
TGTGCCAGCAGCGCGACTGGGGAGACCCAGTACTTC
>TRBV5-1|-|TRBJ1-4|-|14
CASAERATNEKLFF
TGCGCCAGCGCCGAGAGGGCAACTAATGAAAAACTGTTTTTT
>TRBV5-1|few|TRBJ1-1|-|15
CASSLDSPGVDEAFF
TGCGCCAGCAGCTTGGATTCCCCAGGGGTCGATGAAGCTTTCTTT
>TRBV30|once|TRBJ1-1|-|13
CAWSVQINTEAFF
TGTGCCTGGAGTGTACAGATCAACACTGAAGCTTTCTTT
>TRBV28|-|TRBJ2-7|TRBD2|16
CASSLFGGRGAYEQYF
TGTGCCAGCAGTTTATTCGGCGGGAGGGGCGCCTACGAGCAGTACTTC
>TRBV6-5|-|TRBJ1-2|-|13
CASSGARVGGYTF
TGTGCCAGCAGCGGTGCTCGGGTTGGGGGCTACACCTTC
>TRBV4-2|-|TRBJ2-7|TRBD2|13
CASSTREGYEQYF
TGTGCCAGCAGTACCAGGGAGGGCTACGAGCAGTACTTC
>TRBV7-6|-|TRBJ2-1|-|16
CASSLGAWLRDNEQFF
TGTGCCAGCAGCTTAGGGGCCTGGCTCAGGGACAATGAGCAGTTCTTC
>TRBV5-1|-|TRBJ2-5|-|11
CASSLDLVQYF
TGCGCCAGCAGCTTGGATCTAGTTCAGTACTTC
>TRBV5-1|few|TRBJ1-1|-|13
CASSLVGVTEAFF
TGCGCCAGCAGCTTGGTCGGGGTAACTGAAGCTTTCTTT
>TRBV29-1|-|TRBJ2-1|-|12
CSVGDFYNEQFF
TGCAGCGTTGGGGACTTCTACAATGAGCAGTTCTTC
>TRBV15|-|TRBJ1-1|-|14
CATSREGSYTEAFF
TGTGCCACCAGCAGAGAGGGCAGTTACACTGAAGCTTTCTTT
>TRBV28|-|TRBJ1-1|-|13
CASSRTANTEAFF
TGTGCCAGCAGCCGGACAGCGAACACTGAAGCTTTCTTT
>TRBV15|-|TRBJ1-1|TRBD1|15
CATSRRRTGDTEAFF
TGTGCCACCAGCAGACGTCGGACAGGGGACACTGAAGCTTTCTTT
>TRBV5-5|-|TRBJ1-1|-|13
CASSLGGTSEAFF
TGTGCCAGCAGCTTGGGCGGCACCTCTGAAGCTTTCTTT
>TRBV11-2|-|TRBJ2-1|-|14
CASIDRSSYNEQFF
TGTGCCAGCATCGACAGGAGCTCCTACAATGAGCAGTTCTTC
>TRBV2|once|TRBJ2-7|-|11
CASRSTYEQYF
TGTGCCAGCAGATCTACCTACGAGCAGTACTTC
>TRBV4-1|-|TRBJ1-1|-|14
CASSRGGGNTEAFF
TGCGCCAGCAGTCGCGGCGGGGGGAACACTGAAGCTTTCTTT
>TRBV27|-|TRBJ2-1|-|11
CASGTWTRIFF
TGTGCCAGCGGGACATGGACTCGCATCTTCTTC
>TRBV5-4|-|TRBJ2-5|TRBD2|16
CASSLGSGGARETQYF
TGTGCCAGCAGCTTGGGTAGCGGGGGGGCCCGGGAGACCCAGTACTTC
>TRBV4-1|-|TRBJ2-7|TRBD2|15
CASSQTSGRVYEQYF
TGCGCCAGCAGCCAAACTAGCGGGAGAGTATACGAGCAGTACTTC
>TRBV10-3|-|TRBJ2-7|-|14
CAISERASDHEQYF
TGTGCCATCAGTGAGCGGGCTAGCGATCACGAGCAGTACTTC